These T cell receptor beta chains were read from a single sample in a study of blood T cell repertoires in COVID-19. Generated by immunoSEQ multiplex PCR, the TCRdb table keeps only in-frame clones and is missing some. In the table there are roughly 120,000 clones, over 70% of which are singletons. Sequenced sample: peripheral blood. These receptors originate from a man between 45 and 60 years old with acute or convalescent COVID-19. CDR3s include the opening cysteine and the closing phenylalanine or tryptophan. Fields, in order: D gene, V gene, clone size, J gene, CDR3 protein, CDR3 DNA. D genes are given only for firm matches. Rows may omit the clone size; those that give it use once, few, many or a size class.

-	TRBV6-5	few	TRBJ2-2	CATRQGLVGELFF	TGTGCCACCCGTCAGGGATTGGTCGGGGAGCTGTTTTTT
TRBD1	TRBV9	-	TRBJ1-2	CASSVFPSGDRVGGYTF	TGTGCCAGCAGCGTATTCCCGTCGGGGGACAGGGTGGGTGGCTACACCTTC
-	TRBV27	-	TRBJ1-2	CASSPLSPAGGYTF	TGTGCCAGCAGTCCCTTAAGCCCTGCAGGGGGCTACACCTTC
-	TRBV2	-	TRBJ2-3	CASSEARSSGYTDTQYF	TGTGCCAGCAGTGAAGCGCGATCCAGCGGATACACAGATACGCAGTATTTT
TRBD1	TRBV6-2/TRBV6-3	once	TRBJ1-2	CASSYNRGSYGYTF	TGTGCCAGCAGTTACAACAGGGGGTCTTATGGCTACACCTTC
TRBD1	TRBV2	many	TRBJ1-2	CASSLGSGGEEGYTF	TGTGCCAGCAGCCTAGGGTCAGGGGGCGAGGAGGGCTACACCTTC
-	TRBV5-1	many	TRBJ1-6	CASSLVNRGISSPLHF	TGCGCCAGCAGCTTGGTTAATAGGGGAATTAGTTCACCCCTCCACTTT
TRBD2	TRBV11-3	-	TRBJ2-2	CASNTGGAAGELFF	TGTGCCAGCAACACCGGGGGGGCCGCCGGGGAGCTGTTTTTT
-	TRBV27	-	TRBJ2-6	CASSLYSGGGANVLTF	TGTGCCAGCAGTTTATACTCAGGAGGTGGGGCCAACGTCCTGACTTTC
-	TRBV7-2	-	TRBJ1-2	CASSLGQGNWGHTF	TGTGCCAGCAGCTTAGGCCAGGGAAATTGGGGCCACACCTTC
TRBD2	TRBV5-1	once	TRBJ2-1	CASSLGAGGSYNEQFF	TGCGCCAGCAGCTTGGGAGCGGGGGGCTCCTACAATGAGCAGTTCTTC
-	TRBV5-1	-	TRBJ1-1	CASSLGPSVMNTEAFF	TGCGCCAGCAGCTTGGGGCCGTCTGTCATGAACACTGAAGCTTTCTTT
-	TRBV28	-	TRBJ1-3	CASSPQFNTIYF	TGTGCCAGCAGCCCCCAATTTAACACCATATATTTT
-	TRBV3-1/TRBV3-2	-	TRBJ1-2	CASTSRGGGYTF	TGTGCCAGCACTTCAAGGGGGGGTGGCTACACCTTC
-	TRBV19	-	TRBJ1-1	CASRDDGGWANTEAFF	TGTGCCAGTAGGGACGACGGGGGGTGGGCGAACACTGAAGCTTTCTTT
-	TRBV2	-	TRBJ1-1	CASMGRALNTEAFF	TGTGCCAGCATGGGCAGGGCTTTGAACACTGAAGCTTTCTTT
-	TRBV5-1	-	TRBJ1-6	CASREEGFSNSPLHF	TGCGCCAGCAGGGAAGAGGGTTTCAGCAATTCACCCCTCCACTTT
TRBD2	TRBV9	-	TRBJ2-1	CASSGGLAGDNEQFF	TGTGCCAGCAGCGGGGGACTAGCGGGGGACAATGAGCAGTTCTTC
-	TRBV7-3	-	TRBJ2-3	CASSQATDTQYF	TGTGCCAGCAGCCAGGCCACAGATACGCAGTATTTT
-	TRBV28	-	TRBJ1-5	CASSSLSGGQPQHF	TGTGCCAGCAGTTCTCTGAGTGGCGGTCAGCCCCAGCATTTT
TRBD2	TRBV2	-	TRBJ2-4	CASSEIVLAGIKAKNIQYF	TGTGCCAGCAGTGAAATCGTACTAGCGGGGATAAAAGCCAAAAACATTCAGTACTTC
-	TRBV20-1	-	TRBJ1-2	CSASVRVIGGYTF	TGCAGTGCTAGTGTCAGGGTCATCGGCGGCTACACCTTC
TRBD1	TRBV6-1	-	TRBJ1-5	CASSENRGSNQPQHF	TGTGCCAGCAGTGAAAACAGGGGGAGTAATCAGCCCCAGCATTTT